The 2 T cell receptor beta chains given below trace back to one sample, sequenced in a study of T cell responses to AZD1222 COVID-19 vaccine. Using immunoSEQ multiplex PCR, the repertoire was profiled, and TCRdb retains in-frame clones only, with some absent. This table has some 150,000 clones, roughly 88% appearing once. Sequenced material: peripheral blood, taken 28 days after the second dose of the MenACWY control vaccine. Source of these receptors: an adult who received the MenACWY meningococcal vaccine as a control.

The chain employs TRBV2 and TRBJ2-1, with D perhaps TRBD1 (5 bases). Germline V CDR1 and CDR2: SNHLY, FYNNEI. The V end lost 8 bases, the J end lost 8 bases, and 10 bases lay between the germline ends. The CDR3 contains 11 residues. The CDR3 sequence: CASEIGDEQFF. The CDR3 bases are TGTGCCAGCGAGATAGGGGATGAGCAGTTCTTC.

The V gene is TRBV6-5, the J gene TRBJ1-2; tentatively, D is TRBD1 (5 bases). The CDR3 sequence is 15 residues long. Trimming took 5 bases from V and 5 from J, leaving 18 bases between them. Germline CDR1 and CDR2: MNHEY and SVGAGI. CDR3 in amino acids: CASSSGGRRPYGYTF. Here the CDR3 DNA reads TGTGCCAGCAGTAGCGGGGGACGGAGGCCATATGGCTACACCTTC.